The entry below describes one T cell receptor (beta chain). Within the sample, other DNA sequences also encode this same CDR3. The record originates from a study of blood T cell repertoires in COVID-19. The wider study: Sample material is recorded as cDNA or gDNA derived from T cells, B-cell-depleted T cells, or PBMCs.

CDR3 length: 14 residues. Trimming at V came to 3 bases and at J to 4 bases, leaving 1 base not matched to a gene. CDR1 and CDR2 from the germline V gene are KGHSH and LQKENI. Authors' processing steps: Amplification of reference gene primers was used by the study to estimate nucleated cell counts. Here immunoSEQ multiplex PCR was the method, and the copy in TCRdb shows in-frame clones only, minus some. That table is the source of V, J and clone size, and D and trimming were worked out from the DNA. This table has approximately 150,000 clones, 87% appearing once. The receptor comes from a man aged 50 to 60 who had recovered from COVID-19. The chain carries TRBV18 and TRBJ2-7, with TRBD2 matching over 12 bases. The sequenced sample consisted of peripheral blood. The chain's CDR3 is CASSPGLAGYEQYF. For the CDR3, the DNA is TGTGCCAGCTCACCCGGACTAGCGGGGTACGAGCAGTACTTC.